The source of this T cell receptor beta chain is a study of response to subunit inactivated influenza vaccine. Study-wide results and caveats: Seasonal influenza vaccination, on each occasion, was suggested by the authors to recruit few new T cells.

TCRdb called the RT-PCR reads again in MiXCR, with one record for every CDR3 protein. The sample has about 300,000 distinct CDR3 sequences; around 20% are singletons. Concerning this clonotype itself: Its specificity is unknown.

V trimming: 1 base; J trimming: 5 bases; junction bases outside the gene matches: 6. Germline V CDR1 and CDR2: SGHRS, YFSETQ. The CDR3 contains 15 residues. The chain employs TRBV5-1 and TRBJ2-3; TRBD2 aligns across 8 bases. This TCR came from a man aged 50 to 69 who received an inactivated influenza vaccine. Sequencing was performed on PBMCs from blood, taken 21 months after vaccination. The CDR3 protein is CASSLFAGGRDTQYF. CDR3 nucleotides: TGCGCCAGCAGCTTGTTCGCGGGGGGACGAGATACGCAGTATTTT. Looking up the rest from reference TRBV5-1 and TRBJ2-3 gives the full variable domain: KAGVTQTPRYLIKTRGQQVTLSCSPISGHRSVSWYQQTPGQGLQFLFEYFSETQRNKGNFPGRFSGRQFSNSRSEMNVSTLELGDSALYLCASSLFAGGRDTQYFGPGTRLTVL.